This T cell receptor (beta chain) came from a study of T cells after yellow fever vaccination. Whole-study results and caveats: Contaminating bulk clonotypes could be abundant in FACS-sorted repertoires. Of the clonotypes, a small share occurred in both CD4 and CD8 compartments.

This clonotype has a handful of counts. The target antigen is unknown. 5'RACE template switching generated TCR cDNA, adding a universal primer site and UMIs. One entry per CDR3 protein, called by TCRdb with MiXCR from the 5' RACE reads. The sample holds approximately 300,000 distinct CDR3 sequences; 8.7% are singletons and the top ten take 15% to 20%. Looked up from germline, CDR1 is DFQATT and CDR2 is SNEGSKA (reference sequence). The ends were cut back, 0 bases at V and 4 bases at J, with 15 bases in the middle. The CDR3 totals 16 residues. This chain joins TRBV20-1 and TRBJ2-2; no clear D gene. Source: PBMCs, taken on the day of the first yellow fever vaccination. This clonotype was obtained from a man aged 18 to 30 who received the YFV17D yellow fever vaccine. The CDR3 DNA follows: TGCAGTGCTAGAGATCGGCGCGTCTCGGGCACCGGGGAGCTGTTTTTT. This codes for CSARDRRVSGTGELFF.